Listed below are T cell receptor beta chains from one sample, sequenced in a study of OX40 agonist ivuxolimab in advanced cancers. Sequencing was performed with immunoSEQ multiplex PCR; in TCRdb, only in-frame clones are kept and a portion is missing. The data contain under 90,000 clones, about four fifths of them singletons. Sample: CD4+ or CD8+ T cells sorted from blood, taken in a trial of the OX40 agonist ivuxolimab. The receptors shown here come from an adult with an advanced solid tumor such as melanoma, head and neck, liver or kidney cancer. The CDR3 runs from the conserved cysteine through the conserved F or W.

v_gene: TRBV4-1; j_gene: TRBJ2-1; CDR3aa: CASSQNRGQGGNEQFF
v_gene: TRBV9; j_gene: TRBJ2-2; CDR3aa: CASSVTQREFGELFF
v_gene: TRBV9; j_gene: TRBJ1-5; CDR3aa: CASSLGRDRDQPQHF
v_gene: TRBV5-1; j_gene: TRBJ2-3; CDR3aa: CASREGGSTDTQYF
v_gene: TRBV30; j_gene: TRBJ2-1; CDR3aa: CAWSVIRLAGGSYNEQFF
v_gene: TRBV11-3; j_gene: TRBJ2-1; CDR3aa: CASSLGTVYNEQFF
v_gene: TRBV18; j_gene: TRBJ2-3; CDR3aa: CASSDKGGLMSDTQYF
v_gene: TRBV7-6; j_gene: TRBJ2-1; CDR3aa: CASSFLVGRADNEQFF
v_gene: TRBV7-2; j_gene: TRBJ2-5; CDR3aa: CASSYPGRQPTQYF
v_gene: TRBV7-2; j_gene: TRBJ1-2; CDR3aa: CASSVNRRDGYTF
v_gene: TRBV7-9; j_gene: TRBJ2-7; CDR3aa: CASSLSGLAYEQYF